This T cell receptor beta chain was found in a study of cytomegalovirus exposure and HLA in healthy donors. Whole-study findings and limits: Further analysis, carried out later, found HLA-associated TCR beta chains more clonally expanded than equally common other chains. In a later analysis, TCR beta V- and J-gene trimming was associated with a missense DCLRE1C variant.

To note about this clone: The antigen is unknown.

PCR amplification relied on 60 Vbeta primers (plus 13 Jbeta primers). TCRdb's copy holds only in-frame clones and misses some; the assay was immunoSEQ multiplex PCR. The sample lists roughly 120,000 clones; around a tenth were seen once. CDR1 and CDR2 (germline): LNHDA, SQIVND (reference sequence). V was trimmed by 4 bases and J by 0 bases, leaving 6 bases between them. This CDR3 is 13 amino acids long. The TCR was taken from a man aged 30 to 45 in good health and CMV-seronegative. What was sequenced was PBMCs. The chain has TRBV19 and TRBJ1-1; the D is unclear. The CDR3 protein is CASSTNMNTEAFF. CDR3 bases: TGTGCCAGTAGTACAAACATGAACACTGAAGCTTTCTTT.